One and the same sample provided the 4 T cell receptor beta chains below, sequenced in a study of T cells in Graves' hyperthyroidism and ophthalmopathy. TCR beta CDR3 region amplification was performed from RNA transcripts. HTBI primers were the set used in a first-round RT-PCR of the TCR CDR3. MiXCR was run by TCRdb on the multiplex PCR reads, yielding one entry per CDR3 protein. The repertoire holds a few hundred thousand distinct CDR3 sequences, with 46% as singletons. Specimen: peripheral blood or thyroid tissue (not recorded which). The receptors were gathered from a young woman with Graves' hyperthyroidism.

This clonotype appeared many times. The CDR3 DNA reads TGTGCCAGCAGCTTAGATCTTCAGGGTAGCGGGGCCAACGTCCTGACTTTC. This encodes CASSLDLQGSGANVLTF. The chain recombines TRBV11-3 with TRBJ2-6, with D maybe TRBD1 (5 bases). The V gene's germline CDR1 is SGHNT and CDR2 YENEEA. CDR3 size: 17 residues. Trimming pared 0 bases from V and 4 bases from J, leaving 13 bases between.

This clonotype was detected ten times or more. The V gene is TRBV19, the J gene TRBJ2-7; possibly TRBD1 for D (6 bases). CDR3 length: 14 residues. Germline V gene sequence: CDR1 LNHDA, CDR2 SQIVND (reference sequence). The V gene lost 1 base and the J gene lost 4 bases, with 11 bases spanning the gap. CDR3 in amino acids: CASSIGRTGYEQYF. The CDR3 DNA reads TGTGCCAGTAGTATAGGTAGAACAGGGTACGAGCAGTACTTC.

Ten or more counts support this clonotype. The V and J genes are TRBV4-1 and TRBJ2-7; D might be TRBD1 (5 bases). This CDR3 has 15 amino acids. The V gene's germline CDR1 is MGHRA and CDR2 YSYEKL. V dropped 0 bases and J dropped 0 bases, with 9 bases sitting between them. The CDR3 bases are TGCGCCAGCAGCCAAGATGTGGACAACTCCTACGAGCAGTACTTC. Protein product: CASSQDVDNSYEQYF.

This clonotype has ten or more counts. The chain links TRBV24-1 to TRBJ1-5; TRBD1 agrees at 9 bases. Germline CDR1 and CDR2: KGHDR and SFDVKD. The CDR3 loop spans 16 amino acids. V lost 3 bases, J lost 5 bases, and 7 bases stayed unmatched. Here the CDR3 reads CATSDAGTGPDQPQHF. The CDR3 DNA reads TGTGCCACCAGTGATGCCGGGACAGGGCCAGATCAGCCCCAGCATTTT.